What follows are 2 T cell receptor beta chains derived from one specimen sequenced in a study of T cells after yellow fever vaccination. TCRdb re-called the 5' RACE reads with MiXCR, one entry per CDR3 protein. The data contain about 500,000 distinct CDR3 sequences, around a sixth of them seen just once; the ten biggest clones take up 15% to 20%. The material sequenced was PBMCs, taken 5 to 6 days after the first yellow fever vaccination. The receptor source for this set is a man in his late teens or twenties who received the YFV17D yellow fever vaccine.

V and J are TRBV30 and TRBJ1-5; D remains unclear. Germline V gene lookup returns CDR1 GTSNPN and CDR2 SVGIG (reference sequence). V was clipped by 3 bases and J by 4 bases, with 13 bases between them. There are 14 residues in the CDR3. The CDR3 sequence: CAWSDTMSNQPQHF. Written as DNA, the CDR3 is TGTGCCTGGAGCGACACTATGAGTAATCAGCCCCAGCATTTT.

V is TRBV7-2 and J is TRBJ2-6; D ambiguous. CDR3 length: 13 amino acids. V was clipped by 4 bases and J by 5 bases, with 6 bases between them. Germline CDR1 is SGHTA and CDR2 is FQGNSA. CDR3 residues: CASSSGWANVLTF. In nucleotides, the CDR3 is TGTGCCAGCAGCTCAGGCTGGGCCAACGTCCTGACTTTC.